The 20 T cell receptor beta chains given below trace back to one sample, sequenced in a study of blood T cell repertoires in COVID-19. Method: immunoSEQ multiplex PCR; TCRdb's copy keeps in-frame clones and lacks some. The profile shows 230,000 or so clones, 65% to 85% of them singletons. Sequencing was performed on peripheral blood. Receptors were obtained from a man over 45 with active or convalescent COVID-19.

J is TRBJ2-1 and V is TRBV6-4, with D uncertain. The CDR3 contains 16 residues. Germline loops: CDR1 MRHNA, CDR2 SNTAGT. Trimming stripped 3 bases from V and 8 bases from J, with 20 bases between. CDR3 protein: CASSETPPGLGHEQFF. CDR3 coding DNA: TGTGCCAGCAGTGAGACCCCCCCAGGCTTGGGCCATGAGCAGTTCTTC.

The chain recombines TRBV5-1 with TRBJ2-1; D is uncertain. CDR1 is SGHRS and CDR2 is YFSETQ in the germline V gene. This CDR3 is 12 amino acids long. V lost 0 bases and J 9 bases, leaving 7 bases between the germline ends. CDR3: CASSLAQAEQFF. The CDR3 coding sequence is TGCGCCAGCAGCTTGGCTCAGGCTGAGCAGTTCTTC.

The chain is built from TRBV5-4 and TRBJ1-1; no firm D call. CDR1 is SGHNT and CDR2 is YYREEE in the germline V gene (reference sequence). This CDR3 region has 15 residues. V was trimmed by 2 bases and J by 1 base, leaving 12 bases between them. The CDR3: CASSFAGAANTEAFF. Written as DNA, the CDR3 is TGTGCCAGCAGCTTTGCGGGCGCTGCGAACACTGAAGCTTTCTTT. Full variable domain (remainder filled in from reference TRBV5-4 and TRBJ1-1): ETGVTQSPTHLIKTRGQQVTLRCSSQSGHNTVSWYQQALGQGPQFIFQYYREEENGRGNFPPRFSGLQFPNYSSELNVNALELDDSALYLCASSFAGAANTEAFFGQGTRLTVV.

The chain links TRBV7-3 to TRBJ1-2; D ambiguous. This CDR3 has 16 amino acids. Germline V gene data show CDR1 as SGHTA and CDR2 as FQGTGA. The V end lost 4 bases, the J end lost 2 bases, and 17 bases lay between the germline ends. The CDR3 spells CASSSGSGPVNYGYTF. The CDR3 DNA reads TGTGCCAGCAGCTCCGGAAGCGGTCCCGTCAACTATGGCTACACCTTC.

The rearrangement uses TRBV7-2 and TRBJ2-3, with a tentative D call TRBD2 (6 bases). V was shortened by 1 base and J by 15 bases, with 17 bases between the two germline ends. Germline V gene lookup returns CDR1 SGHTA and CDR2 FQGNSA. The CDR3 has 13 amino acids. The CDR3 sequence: CASSLDRGLVPYF. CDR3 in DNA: TGTGCCAGCAGCTTAGATCGGGGACTGGTTCCATATTTT.

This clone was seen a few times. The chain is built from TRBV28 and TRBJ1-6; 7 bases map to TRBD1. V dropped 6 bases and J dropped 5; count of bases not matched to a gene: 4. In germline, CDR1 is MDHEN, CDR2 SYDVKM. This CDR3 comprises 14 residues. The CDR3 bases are TGTGCCAGCAGGCGACAGGGAGATAATTCACCCCTCCACTTT. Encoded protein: CASRRQGDNSPLHF. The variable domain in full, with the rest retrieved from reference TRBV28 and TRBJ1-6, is DVKVTQSSRYLVKRTGEKVFLECVQDMDHENMFWYRQDPGLGLRLIYFSYDVKMKEKGDIPEGYSVSREKKERFSLILESASTNQTSMYLCASRRQGDNSPLHFGNGTRLTVT.

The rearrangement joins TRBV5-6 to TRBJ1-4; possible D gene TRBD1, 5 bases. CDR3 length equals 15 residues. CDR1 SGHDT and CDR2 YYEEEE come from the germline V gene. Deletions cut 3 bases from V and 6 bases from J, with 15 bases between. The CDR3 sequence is CASSYFRGTYEKLFF. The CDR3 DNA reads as TGTGCCAGCAGCTATTTTAGAGGGACTTATGAAAAACTGTTTTTT.

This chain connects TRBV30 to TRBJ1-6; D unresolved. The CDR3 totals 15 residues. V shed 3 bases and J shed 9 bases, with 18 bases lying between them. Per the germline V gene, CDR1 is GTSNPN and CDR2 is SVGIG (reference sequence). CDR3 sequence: CAWSGEPREGSPLHF. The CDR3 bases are TGTGCCTGGAGCGGGGAGCCTCGAGAGGGTTCACCCCTCCACTTT.

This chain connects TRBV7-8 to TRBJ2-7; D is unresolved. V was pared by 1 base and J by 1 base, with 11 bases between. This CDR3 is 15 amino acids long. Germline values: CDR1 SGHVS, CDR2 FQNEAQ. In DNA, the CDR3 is TGTGCCAGCAGCTTAGTTTCCTTCCAGTCCTACGAGCAGTACTTC. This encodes CASSLVSFQSYEQYF. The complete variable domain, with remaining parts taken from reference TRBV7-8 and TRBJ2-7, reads GAGVSQSPRYKVAKRGQDVALRCDPISGHVSLFWYQQALGQGPEFLTYFQNEAQLDKSGLPSDRFFAERPEGSVSTLKIQRTQQEDSAVYLCASSLVSFQSYEQYFGPGTRLTVT.

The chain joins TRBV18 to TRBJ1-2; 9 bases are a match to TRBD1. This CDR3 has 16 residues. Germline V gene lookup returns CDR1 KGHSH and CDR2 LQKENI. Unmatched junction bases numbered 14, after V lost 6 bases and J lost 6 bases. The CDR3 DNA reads TGTGCCAGCTCCCGGGGACAGGGCCCTCCCCAGGATGGCTACACCTTC. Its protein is CASSRGQGPPQDGYTF.

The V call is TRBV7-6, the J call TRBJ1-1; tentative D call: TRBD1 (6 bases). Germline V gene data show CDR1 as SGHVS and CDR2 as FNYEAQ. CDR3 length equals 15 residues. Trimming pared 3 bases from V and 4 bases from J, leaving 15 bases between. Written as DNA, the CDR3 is TGTGCCAGCAGCTTGGAACAGGGCGGGCGCACTGAAGCTTTCTTT. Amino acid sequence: CASSLEQGGRTEAFF. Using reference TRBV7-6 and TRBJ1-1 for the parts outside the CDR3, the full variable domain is GAGVSQSPRYKVTKRGQDVALRCDPISGHVSLYWYRQALGQGPEFLTYFNYEAQQDKSGLPNDRFSAERPEGSISTLTIQRTEQRDSAMYRCASSLEQGGRTEAFFGQGTRLTVV.

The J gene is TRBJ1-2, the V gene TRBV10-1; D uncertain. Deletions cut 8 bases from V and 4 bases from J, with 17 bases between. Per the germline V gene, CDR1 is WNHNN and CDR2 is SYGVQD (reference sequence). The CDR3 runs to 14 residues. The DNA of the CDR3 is TGCGCCAGCGATAGACCGCGGACTGTCTATGGCTACACCTTC. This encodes CASDRPRTVYGYTF.

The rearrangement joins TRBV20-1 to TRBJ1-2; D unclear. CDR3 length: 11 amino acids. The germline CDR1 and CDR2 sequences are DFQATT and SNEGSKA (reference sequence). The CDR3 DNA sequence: TGCAGCACGCGGATTAGGTATGGCTACACCTTC. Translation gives CSTRIRYGYTF.

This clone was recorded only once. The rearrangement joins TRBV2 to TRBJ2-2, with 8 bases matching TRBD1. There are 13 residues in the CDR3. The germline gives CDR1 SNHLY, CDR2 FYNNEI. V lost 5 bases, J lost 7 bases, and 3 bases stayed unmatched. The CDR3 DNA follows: TGTGCCAGCAGTCGGACAGGGAACGGGGAGCTGTTTTTT. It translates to CASSRTGNGELFF.

CDR3 nucleotides: TGCAGCGTTGAGGCCCGCGGGGCCACTGAAGCTTTCTTT. It yields the protein CSVEARGATEAFF. The chain carries TRBV29-1 and TRBJ1-1; D might be TRBD1 (5 bases). Germline V gene sequence: CDR1 SQVTM, CDR2 ANQGSEA. V lost 3 bases and J lost 4, with 12 bases in between. CDR3 length: 13 amino acids.

The CDR3 spells CASSHPGGHADTQYF. CDR3 sequence (DNA): TGTGCCAGCAGCCACCCGGGTGGCCACGCAGATACGCAGTATTTT. This chain links TRBV3-1 (or the pseudogene TRBV3-2) with TRBJ2-3; D is ambiguous. Germline V gene data show CDR1 as LGHDT and CDR2 as YNNKEL (reference sequence). This CDR3 comprises 15 residues. V was pared by 3 bases and J by 4 bases, with 14 bases between.

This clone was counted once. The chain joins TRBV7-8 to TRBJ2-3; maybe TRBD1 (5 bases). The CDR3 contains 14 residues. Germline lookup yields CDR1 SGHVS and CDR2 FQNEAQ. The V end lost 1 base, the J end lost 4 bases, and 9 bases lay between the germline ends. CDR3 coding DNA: TGTGCCAGCAGCTTAGGCAGGGCCCCAGATACGCAGTATTTT. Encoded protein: CASSLGRAPDTQYF. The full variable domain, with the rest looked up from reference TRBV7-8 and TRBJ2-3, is GAGVSQSPRYKVAKRGQDVALRCDPISGHVSLFWYQQALGQGPEFLTYFQNEAQLDKSGLPSDRFFAERPEGSVSTLKIQRTQQEDSAVYLCASSLGRAPDTQYFGPGTRLTVL.

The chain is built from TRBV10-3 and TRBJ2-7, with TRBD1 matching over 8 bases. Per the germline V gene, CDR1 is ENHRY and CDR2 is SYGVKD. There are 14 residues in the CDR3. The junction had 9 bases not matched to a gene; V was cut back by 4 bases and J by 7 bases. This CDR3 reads CAISVVGQAKEQYF. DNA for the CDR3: TGTGCCATCAGTGTGGTGGGACAGGCTAAGGAGCAGTACTTC.

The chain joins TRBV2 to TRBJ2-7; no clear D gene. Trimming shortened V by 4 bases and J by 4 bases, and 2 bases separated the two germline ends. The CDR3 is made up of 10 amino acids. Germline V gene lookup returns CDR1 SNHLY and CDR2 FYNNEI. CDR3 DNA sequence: TGTGCCAGCAGTGCATACGAGCAGTACTTC. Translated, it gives CASSAYEQYF.

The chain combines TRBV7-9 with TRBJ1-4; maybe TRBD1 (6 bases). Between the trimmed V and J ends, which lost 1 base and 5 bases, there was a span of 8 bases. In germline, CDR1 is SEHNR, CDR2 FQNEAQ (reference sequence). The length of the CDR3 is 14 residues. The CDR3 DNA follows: TGTGCCAGCAGCTTAGGTGACAGGAATGAAAAACTGTTTTTT. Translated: CASSLGDRNEKLFF.